These T cell receptor beta chains were read from a single sample in a study of T cell responses to AZD1222 COVID-19 vaccine. The table came from immunoSEQ multiplex PCR; TCRdb's copy has only in-frame clones and leaves some out. The table includes around 140,000 clones, roughly nine tenths detected once. The starting material was peripheral blood, obtained 28 days after the second AZD1222 dose. These receptors originate from an adult who received the AZD1222 COVID-19 vaccine. Both conserved end residues are trimmed from each CDR3. Size is stated for part of the rows, as once, few or many counts, or as a class when the clone is expanded.

clone_size: .; v_call: TRBV19; j_call: TRBJ1-1; cdr3_aa: ASSIDQGAGTEAF
clone_size: once; v_call: TRBV7-8; j_call: TRBJ2-5; cdr3_aa: ASTPLAISWGIQETQY
clone_size: .; v_call: TRBV4-3; j_call: TRBJ1-1; cdr3_aa: ASSQGAGLTEAF
clone_size: once; v_call: TRBV5-1; j_call: TRBJ1-4; cdr3_aa: ASSLAPQSNEKLF
clone_size: .; v_call: TRBV4-1; j_call: TRBJ2-3; cdr3_aa: ASNTDGASGRASQY
clone_size: once; v_call: TRBV28; j_call: TRBJ1-1; cdr3_aa: ASIRGGVTEAF
clone_size: .; v_call: TRBV6-2/TRBV6-3; j_call: TRBJ2-2; cdr3_aa: ASSYGTSGRASTGELF
clone_size: .; v_call: TRBV4-1; j_call: TRBJ2-1; cdr3_aa: ASSPADNYNEQF
clone_size: .; v_call: TRBV20-1; j_call: TRBJ2-2; cdr3_aa: SASFGRGTGELF
clone_size: .; v_call: TRBV6-4; j_call: TRBJ2-3; cdr3_aa: ASSVADTDTQY
clone_size: .; v_call: TRBV15; j_call: TRBJ1-2; cdr3_aa: ATSRPGPLGPNYGYT
clone_size: .; v_call: TRBV19; j_call: TRBJ1-5; cdr3_aa: ASSIGVRDGGVDPYSNQPQH
clone_size: .; v_call: TRBV9; j_call: TRBJ2-5; cdr3_aa: ASSVGTKKETQY
clone_size: .; v_call: TRBV7-2; j_call: TRBJ1-3; cdr3_aa: ASRNTGNTIY
clone_size: .; v_call: TRBV7-3; j_call: TRBJ1-1; cdr3_aa: ASRPAAGTEAF
clone_size: .; v_call: TRBV7-8; j_call: TRBJ2-1; cdr3_aa: ASSPLAGTSYNEQF
clone_size: .; v_call: TRBV19; j_call: TRBJ1-1; cdr3_aa: ASSPPGEPLGEAF
clone_size: once; v_call: TRBV30; j_call: TRBJ1-6; cdr3_aa: AWRGTALH